The 8 T cell receptor beta chains listed next were all sequenced from one sample in a study of blood T cell repertoires in COVID-19. Clones were read by immunoSEQ multiplex PCR, and TCRdb kept only the in-frame ones, dropping some. Of roughly 200,000 clones listed, 80% are singletons. The sample taken for sequencing was peripheral blood. All receptors come from a man aged 65 to 85 with active or convalescent COVID-19.

This sequence joins TRBV6-1 and TRBJ1-2; D gene unclear. This CDR3 region has 13 residues. The germline V gene has CDR1 MNHNS and CDR2 SASEGT. V shed 11 bases and J shed 2 bases, with 15 bases lying between them. The CDR3: CACRTDTNYGYTF. CDR3 in DNA: TGTGCCTGCCGGACTGATACCAACTATGGCTACACCTTC.

J is TRBJ1-1 and V is TRBV6-6; the D gene is possibly TRBD1 (5 bases). Germline V CDR1 and CDR2: MNHNY, SVGAGI (reference sequence). The CDR3 spans 16 residues. Trimming left V 0 bases short and J 4 bases short, with 15 bases between. The CDR3 protein is CASSYSISARGTEAFF. The CDR3 DNA is TGTGCCAGCAGTTACTCGATATCGGCAAGGGGCACTGAAGCTTTCTTT.

This sequence joins TRBV6-5 and TRBJ1-3; 7 bases line up with TRBD1. This CDR3 comprises 15 residues. Germline lookup yields CDR1 MNHEY and CDR2 SVGAGI. After removal of 8 bases from V and 0 bases from J, the junction contained 7 bases not matched to a gene. In DNA form, the CDR3 reads TGTGCCAGCGGGGGACAGCCCCACTCTGGAAACACCATATATTTT. It yields the protein CASGGQPHSGNTIYF.

This chain joins TRBV12-3 or TRBV12-4 and TRBJ2-5; D gene uncertain. Trimming left V 3 bases short and J 5 bases short, with 7 bases between. CDR3 size: 12 residues. The CDR3 coding sequence is TGTGCCAGCAGTTTCACTGCGGAGACCCAGTACTTC. This codes for CASSFTAETQYF.

The V gene is TRBV7-2, the J gene TRBJ1-5; D is perhaps TRBD1 (5 bases). Germline CDR1 SGHTA, CDR2 FQGNSA. V lost 2 bases and J lost 7, with 12 bases in between. The CDR3 consists of 14 residues. The CDR3 spells CASSLIGVGQPQHF. Here the CDR3 DNA reads TGTGCCAGCAGCTTAATAGGGGTAGGGCAGCCCCAGCATTTT. The complete variable domain, with remaining parts taken from reference TRBV7-2 and TRBJ1-5, reads GAGVSQSPSNKVTEKGKDVELRCDPISGHTALYWYRQSLGQGLEFLIYFQGNSAPDKSGLPSDRFSAERTGGSVSTLTIQRTQQEDSAVYLCASSLIGVGQPQHFGDGTRLSIL.

V and J are TRBV12-3 or TRBV12-4 and TRBJ2-2; weak D call: TRBD2 (6 bases). The CDR3 is made up of 13 amino acids. The ends were cut back, 7 bases at V and 6 bases at J, with 12 bases in the middle. CDR3 sequence reads: CASTGGIAGELFF. The CDR3 coding sequence is TGTGCCAGCACTGGGGGGATAGCCGGGGAGCTGTTTTTT.

The CDR3 DNA reads as TGTGCCAGTAGTCCGACAGGGATCGGTCAGCCCCAGCATTTT. Amino acids: CASSPTGIGQPQHF. This chain uses TRBV19 with TRBJ1-5; 7 nucleotides agree with TRBD1. The CDR3 extends over 14 amino acids. V shed 5 bases, J shed 6 bases, and the junction held 7 bases outside the gene matches. CDR1 is LNHDA, CDR2 SQIVND, per germline (reference sequence).

This clone was found a few times. The chain links TRBV5-4 to TRBJ1-1, with 7 bases lining up with TRBD1. V lost 3 bases to trimming and J lost 3 bases; unmatched junction nucleotides: 8. This CDR3 comprises 15 residues. The germline CDR1 and CDR2 sequences are SGHNT and YYREEE (reference sequence). The CDR3 bases are TGTGCCAGCAGCTCGATGGACAGGCAGGACACTGAAGCTTTCTTT. Its protein product is CASSSMDRQDTEAFF. Full variable domain (rest looked up from reference TRBV5-4 and TRBJ1-1): ETGVTQSPTHLIKTRGQQVTLRCSSQSGHNTVSWYQQALGQGPQFIFQYYREEENGRGNFPPRFSGLQFPNYSSELNVNALELDDSALYLCASSSMDRQDTEAFFGQGTRLTVV.